This T cell receptor beta chain was profiled in a study of blood T cell repertoires in COVID-19. Generated by immunoSEQ multiplex PCR, the TCRdb table keeps only in-frame clones and is missing some. The data contain about 300,000 clones, 85% to 90% of them singletons. This clone was counted a single time. Seattle patients were enrolled while actively infected and followed longitudinally. The V end lost 4 bases, the J end lost 4 bases, and 8 bases lay between the germline ends. The CDR3 totals 14 residues. Germline V CDR1 and CDR2: SGHTA, FQGNSA. The sequencing input was peripheral blood. The chain recombines TRBV7-2 with TRBJ1-6; possibly TRBD1 for D (6 bases). The source of this sequence is a woman aged 25-40 years with COVID-19, enrolled during active disease. The CDR3 DNA sequence: TGTGCCAGCAGCTCGACAGGTTATAATTCACCCCTCCACTTT. As protein: CASSSTGYNSPLHF.